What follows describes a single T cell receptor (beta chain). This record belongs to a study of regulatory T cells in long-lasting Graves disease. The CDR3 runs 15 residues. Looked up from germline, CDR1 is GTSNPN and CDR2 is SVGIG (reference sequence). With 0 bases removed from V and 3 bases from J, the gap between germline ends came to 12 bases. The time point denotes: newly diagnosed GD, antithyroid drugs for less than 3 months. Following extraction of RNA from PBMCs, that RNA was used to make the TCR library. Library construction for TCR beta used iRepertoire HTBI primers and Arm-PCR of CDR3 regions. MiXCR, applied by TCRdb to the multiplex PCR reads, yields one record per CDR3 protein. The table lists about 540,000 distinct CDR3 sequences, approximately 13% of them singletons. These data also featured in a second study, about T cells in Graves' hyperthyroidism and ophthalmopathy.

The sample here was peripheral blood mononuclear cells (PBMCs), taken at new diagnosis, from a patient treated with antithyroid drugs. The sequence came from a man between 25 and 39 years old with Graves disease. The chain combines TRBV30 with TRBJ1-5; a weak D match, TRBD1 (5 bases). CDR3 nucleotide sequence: TGTGCCTGGAGTGTACGGGGCAGCCACAATCAGCCCCAGCATTTT. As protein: CAWSVRGSHNQPQHF.